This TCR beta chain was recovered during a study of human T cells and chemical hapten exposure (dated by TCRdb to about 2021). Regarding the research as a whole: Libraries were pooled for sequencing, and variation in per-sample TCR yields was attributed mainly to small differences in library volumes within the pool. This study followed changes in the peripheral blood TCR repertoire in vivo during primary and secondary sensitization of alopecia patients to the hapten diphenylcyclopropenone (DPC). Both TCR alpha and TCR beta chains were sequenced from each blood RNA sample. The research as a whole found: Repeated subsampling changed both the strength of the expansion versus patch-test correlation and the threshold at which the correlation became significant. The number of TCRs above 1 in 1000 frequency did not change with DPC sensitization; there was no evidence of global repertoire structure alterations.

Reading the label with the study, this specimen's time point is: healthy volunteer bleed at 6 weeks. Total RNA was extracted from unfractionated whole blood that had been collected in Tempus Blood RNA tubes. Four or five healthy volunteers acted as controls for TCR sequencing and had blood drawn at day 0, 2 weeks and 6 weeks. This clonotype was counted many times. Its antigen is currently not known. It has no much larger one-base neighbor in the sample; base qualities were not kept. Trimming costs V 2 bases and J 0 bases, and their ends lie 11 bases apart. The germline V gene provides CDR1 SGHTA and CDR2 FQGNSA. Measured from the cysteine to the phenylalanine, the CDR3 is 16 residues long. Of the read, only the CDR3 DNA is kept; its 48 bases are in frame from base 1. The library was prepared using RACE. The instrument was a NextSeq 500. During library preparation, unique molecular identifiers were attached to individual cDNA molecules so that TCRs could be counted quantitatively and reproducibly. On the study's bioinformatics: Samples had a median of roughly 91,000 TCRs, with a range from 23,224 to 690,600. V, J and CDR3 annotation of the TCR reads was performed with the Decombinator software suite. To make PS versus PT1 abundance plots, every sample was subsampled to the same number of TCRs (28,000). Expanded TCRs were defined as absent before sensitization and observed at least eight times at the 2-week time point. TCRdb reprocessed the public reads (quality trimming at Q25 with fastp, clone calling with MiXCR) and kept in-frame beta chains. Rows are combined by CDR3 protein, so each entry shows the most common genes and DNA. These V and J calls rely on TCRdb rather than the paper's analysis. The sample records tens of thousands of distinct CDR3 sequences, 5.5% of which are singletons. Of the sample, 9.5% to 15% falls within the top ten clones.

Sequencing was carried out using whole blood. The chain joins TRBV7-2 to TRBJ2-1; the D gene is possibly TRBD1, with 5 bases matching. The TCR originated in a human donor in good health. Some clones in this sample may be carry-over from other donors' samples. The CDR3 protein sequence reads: CASSLITGASYNEQFF. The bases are TGTGCCAGCAGCTTAATAACAGGCGCCTCCTACAATGAGCAGTTCTTC. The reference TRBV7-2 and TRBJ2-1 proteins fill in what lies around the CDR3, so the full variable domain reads GAGVSQSPSNKVTEKGKDVELRCDPISGHTALYWYRQSLGQGLEFLIYFQGNSAPDKSGLPSDRFSAERTGGSVSTLTIQRTQQEDSAVYLCASSLITGASYNEQFFGPGTRLTVL.